This TCR beta chain emerged from a study of PD-1 blockade in classical Hodgkin lymphoma (dated by TCRdb to between 2020 and 2021). Study-wide context: Nivolumab dosing was 3 mg/kg intravenously every 2 weeks, continuing until either disease progression or unacceptable toxicity. A peripheral blood immune signature of response to PD-1 blockade in classical Hodgkin lymphoma was defined using TCR beta sequencing and CyTOF. The paper as a whole reports these results and caveats: Trial patients with a complete response had baseline diversity similar to that of newly diagnosed patients, while partial responders and progressors had significantly lower diversity. The study was limited to a single clinical trial cohort, and causes of repertoire differences, possibly disease activity or prior therapy, remained undefined. A significant rise by C4D1 was seen in CD4+ but not CD8+ TCR diversity (p=0.0027 vs p=0.16), with the rise being most apparent in complete responders (p=0.02). Baseline TCR diversity was reported to be lower in newly diagnosed patients than in healthy donors and to be lower still in relapsed/refractory patients. Diversity was lower in patients who began nivolumab less than 1 year after ASCT, so these patients were left out of later analyses to avoid confounding by immune reconstitution.

On this clone: The antigen it recognizes is unknown. No base-level quality is on record; no much larger clone is a single base apart.

Genomic DNA was isolated using the Qiagen DNeasy kit from unsorted PBMCs as well as from negatively selected CD4+ and CD8+ fractions. TCR beta CDR3 regions were amplified by immunoSEQ multiplex PCR using primers annealing to V and J segments. A synthetic immune receptor repertoire was used to minimize amplification bias, and any residual bias was removed computationally once sequencing was done. As for how the authors treated the data: Custom Python scripts were used to quantify repertoire diversity as the Shannon entropy index. The unsorted, CD4+ and CD8+ repertoires were each analyzed separately, with the exception of combined analyses, where CD4+ and CD8+ sequences were merged in silico. Clonal expansion was defined as at least a 2-fold frequency increase after treatment relative to C1D1, with a pseudocount of 0.5 for undetected baseline clones. Singleton clones were defined as clones with 0 or 1 copy at C1D1, and non-singleton clones were defined as clones with 2 or more copies. Clones expanded in unsorted samples were labelled as CD4+, CD8+ or unknown by matching protein sequences in sorted samples from the same patient. Wilcoxon tests on paired samples were used to test changes in diversity from C1D1 to C4D1. TCRdb mirrors the immuneACCESS table, restricted to in-frame sequences. Some clones are absent from its copies; in checked studies, under half trace to an unresolved V gene, and the reason for the others is unknown. The DNA was the basis for D and trimming; V, J and clone size are from that table. The sample table shows roughly 140,000 clones, and approximately 72% are seen once. In total, the top ten clones hold about 9.3% of the sample.

This specimen's time point label, interpreted: cycle 2 day 1 (C2D1) of nivolumab. All trial patients had relapsed after autologous stem cell transplantation, with cohorts A, B and C differing in prior brentuximab vedotin exposure. The trial cohort included 50 to 70 patients with relapsed/refractory classical Hodgkin lymphoma, and each patient had a best overall response of complete response, partial response or progressive disease. Trial patients were treated with single-agent nivolumab in the multi-cohort phase II CheckMate 205 trial. An independent review committee assessed best overall response by applying the 2007 International Working Group response criteria. Trial PBMCs were obtained immediately prior to nivolumab initiation (C1D1) and on therapy at cycle 2 day 1 and cycle 4 day 1. Peripheral blood was collected in 8 mL Vacutainer Cell Preparation Tubes, from which PBMCs were isolated by centrifugation and then cryopreserved.

Trimming removed 2 bases from V and 2 bases from J, leaving 10 bases between the germline ends. The CDR3 sequence holds 15 residues, the cysteine and phenylalanine included. The read is trimmed to its CDR3 DNA, 45 bases read in frame from base 1. The germline V gene (reference sequence) sets CDR1 to MNHNY and CDR2 to SVGAGI. The rearrangement joined TRBV6-6 to TRBJ1-5, with no confident D gene call. The receptor comes from a human donor with classical Hodgkin lymphoma. Sequencing used peripheral blood mononuclear cells (PBMCs), obtained before the second cycle of nivolumab. In nucleotides, the sequence is TGTGCCAGCAGTTACCCGGGATTGGGCAATCAGCCCCAGCATTTT. Its protein is CASSYPGLGNQPQHF.